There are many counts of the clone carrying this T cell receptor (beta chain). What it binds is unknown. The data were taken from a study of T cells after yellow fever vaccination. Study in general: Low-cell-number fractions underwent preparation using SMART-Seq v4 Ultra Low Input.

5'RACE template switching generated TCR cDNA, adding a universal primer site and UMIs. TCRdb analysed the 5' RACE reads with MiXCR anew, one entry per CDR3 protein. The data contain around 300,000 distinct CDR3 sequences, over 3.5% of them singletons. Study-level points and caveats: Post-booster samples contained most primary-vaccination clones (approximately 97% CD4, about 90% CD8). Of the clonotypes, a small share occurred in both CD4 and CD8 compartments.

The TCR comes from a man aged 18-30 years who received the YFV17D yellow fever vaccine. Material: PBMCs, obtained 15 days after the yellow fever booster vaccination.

The chain's CDR3 is CASRKTGLEETQYF. The CDR3 DNA reads as TGTGCCAGCAGAAAAACGGGACTTGAAGAGACCCAGTACTTC. This chain uses TRBV2 with TRBJ2-5; possibly TRBD2 for D (6 bases). V was pared by 6 bases and J by 3 bases, with 14 bases between. From germline, CDR1 is SNHLY and CDR2 FYNNEI. The CDR3 loop spans 14 amino acids.